These 18 T cell receptor beta chains originate from one sample sequenced in a study of T-cell memory formation after mild COVID-19. In TCRdb, the 5' RACE reads were re-called with MiXCR into one record per CDR3 protein. This table has 450,000 to 650,000 distinct CDR3 sequences, roughly 20% appearing once. The sample was PBMCs or a T cell subset sorted from them (not recorded which). The origin of the receptors is an adult woman who had mild COVID-19 (a few samples of this study predate the infection). Cell type and time point are not known.

This clonotype turned up a few times. The chain carries TRBV4-1 and TRBJ1-2; a weak D match, TRBD1 (6 bases). Germline loops: CDR1 MGHRA, CDR2 YSYEKL. Trimming cost V 1 base and J 7 bases, with 19 bases left between them. The CDR3 is made up of 16 amino acids. CDR3 protein: CASSQGVLQGPFGYTF. In DNA form, the CDR3 reads TGCGCCAGCAGCCAAGGGGTGTTGCAGGGGCCCTTTGGCTACACCTTC.

The genes are TRBV20-1 and TRBJ2-3; TRBD2 matches at 16 bases. The germline V gene has CDR1 DFQATT and CDR2 SNEGSKA (reference sequence). V shed 5 bases and J 3 bases; nucleotides not matched to a gene: 5. The CDR3 spans 16 residues. The CDR3 DNA reads as TGCAGTGCTCGACCGGGACTAGCGGGGGGGACAGATACGCAGTATTTT. This translates into CSARPGLAGGTDTQYF.

Ten or more counts support this clonotype. The CDR3 spells CASSRTGGNVVEQFF. DNA of the CDR3: TGTGCCAGCAGCCGGACAGGAGGGAACGTAGTTGAGCAGTTCTTC. The rearrangement links TRBV7-3 to TRBJ2-1; tentatively, D is TRBD1 (7 bases). Trimming removed 5 bases at V and 9 bases at J, with 20 bases between. This CDR3 has 15 amino acids. CDR1 and CDR2 from the germline V gene are SGHTA and FQGTGA. Full variable domain (rest looked up from reference TRBV7-3 and TRBJ2-1): GAGVSQTPSNKVTEKGKYVELRCDPISGHTALYWYRQSLGQGPEFLIYFQGTGAADDSGLPNDRFFAVRPEGSVSTLKIQRTERGDSAVYLCASSRTGGNVVEQFFGPGTRLTVL.

The chain carries TRBV4-1 and TRBJ1-1; possible D gene TRBD1, 6 bases. V was pared by 1 base and J by 5 bases, with 11 bases between. Germline V gives CDR1 MGHRA, CDR2 YSYEKL. The CDR3 has 14 residues. CDR3 coding DNA: TGCGCCAGCAGCCAAGGCAGGGGTGGAACTGAAGCTTTCTTT. Translation gives CASSQGRGGTEAFF.

This chain joins TRBV7-9 and TRBJ2-3, with a possible D match to TRBD2 (5 bases). The CDR3 is 13 residues long. The germline CDR1 and CDR2 sequences are SEHNR and FQNEAQ (reference sequence). The V end lost 5 bases, the J end lost 5 bases, and 11 bases lay between the germline ends. CDR3 DNA: TGTGCCAGCAGCCCACTAGGAGGAGATACGCAGTATTTT. Protein product: CASSPLGGDTQYF.

There are a few counts of this clonotype. The CDR3 bases are TGTGCCAGCAGCTTAAACAAGGGCCTCAATGAGCAGTTCTTC. Its translation is CASSLNKGLNEQFF. The chain has TRBV7-3 and TRBJ2-1; D remains ambiguous. Germline-derived CDR1 and CDR2 are SGHTA and FQGTGA. Trimming removed 1 base from V and 6 bases from J, with 10 bases in between. CDR3 size: 14 residues. Filled out from reference TRBV7-3 and TRBJ2-1, the complete variable domain reads GAGVSQTPSNKVTEKGKYVELRCDPISGHTALYWYRQSLGQGPEFLIYFQGTGAADDSGLPNDRFFAVRPEGSVSTLKIQRTERGDSAVYLCASSLNKGLNEQFFGPGTRLTVL.

CDR3 protein: CASSLTSGTGNYEQYF. The CDR3, as DNA: TGTGCCAGCAGCCTTACGTCCGGGACTGGAAACTACGAGCAGTACTTC. The rearrangement uses TRBV7-2 and TRBJ2-7; D may be TRBD2 (6 bases). The CDR3 sequence is 16 residues long. Trimming removed 5 bases at V and 3 bases at J, with 20 bases between. In germline, CDR1 is SGHTA, CDR2 FQGNSA.

This clonotype was detected only a few times. The CDR3 reads CASSQTGVFNEQFF. Written as DNA, the CDR3 is TGTGCCAGCAGCCAAACGGGAGTTTTTAATGAGCAGTTCTTC. The rearrangement uses TRBV3-1 and TRBJ2-1, with D possibly being TRBD2 (6 bases). V was clipped by 2 bases and J by 7 bases, with 12 bases between them. The CDR3 has 14 amino acids. CDR1 and CDR2 from the germline V gene are LGHDT and YNNKEL (reference sequence).

The chain carries TRBV7-9 and TRBJ2-7; 7 bases agree with TRBD1. Germline CDR1 is SEHNR and CDR2 is FQNEAQ (reference sequence). The CDR3 has 16 residues. The junction had 18 bases not matched to a gene; V was cut back by 5 bases and J by 8 bases. CDR3 sequence reads: CASSQGDRLLTPQQYF. CDR3 DNA: TGTGCCAGCAGCCAGGGGGACCGTCTGCTTACCCCTCAGCAGTACTTC.

The table lists this clonotype with a few counts. The chain joins TRBV6-2 or TRBV6-3 to TRBJ1-5, with D unresolved. The CDR3 is 14 amino acids. In germline, CDR1 is MNHEY, CDR2 SVGEGT. Trimming took 6 bases from V and 3 from J, leaving 12 bases between them. CDR3 residues: CASSSDGYNQPQHF. CDR3 DNA: TGTGCCAGCAGCTCCGACGGGTACAATCAGCCCCAGCATTTT.

This chain uses TRBV6-5 with TRBJ2-1; D is uncertain. Germline loops: CDR1 MNHEY, CDR2 SVGAGI. With 0 bases removed from V and 8 bases from J, the gap between germline ends came to 8 bases. The CDR3 is made up of 13 amino acids. The CDR3 loop reads CASSYSALDEQFF. As DNA, the CDR3 is TGTGCCAGCAGTTACTCGGCCTTGGATGAGCAGTTCTTC.

This clonotype has only a few counts. The CDR3 coding sequence is TGCAGTGCTAGGTATACAGAGGACTCCTATAATTCACCCCTCCACTTT. Its translation is CSARYTEDSYNSPLHF. This chain connects TRBV20-1 to TRBJ1-6; D uncertain. The CDR3 contains 16 residues. Germline V gives CDR1 DFQATT, CDR2 SNEGSKA (reference sequence). Trimming shortened V by 3 bases and J by 0 bases, and 12 bases separated the two germline ends.

This chain uses TRBV20-1 with TRBJ2-7, with 15 bases lining up with TRBD2. The CDR3 covers 18 residues. Germline V gene lookup returns CDR1 DFQATT and CDR2 SNEGSKA (reference sequence). Trimming removed 6 bases from V and 5 bases from J; junction bases left unmatched: 17. CDR3: CSAPDTGLAGGSRDEQYF. The CDR3 DNA sequence: TGCAGTGCCCCCGATACGGGACTAGCGGGAGGCTCCCGGGACGAGCAGTACTTC.

The V and J genes are TRBV6-2 or TRBV6-3 and TRBJ2-7, with 7 positions matching TRBD1. The CDR3 totals 14 residues. Trimming cost V 8 bases and J 3 bases; bases outside gene matches: 10. Looked up from germline, CDR1 is MNHEY and CDR2 is SVGEGT. The CDR3: CASCTGTEIYEQYF. The CDR3 region has the DNA TGTGCCAGCTGTACCGGGACAGAGATCTACGAGCAGTACTTC.

The V gene is TRBV2, the J gene TRBJ2-7; D is unresolved. Germline CDR1 is SNHLY and CDR2 is FYNNEI. The V gene lost 7 bases and the J gene lost 0 bases, with 16 bases spanning the gap. This CDR3 is 15 amino acids long. The CDR3, as DNA: TGTGCCAGCAACCCAACAGTGGACCACTCCTACGAGCAGTACTTC. Amino acids: CASNPTVDHSYEQYF.

This chain joins TRBV12-3 or TRBV12-4 and TRBJ1-1; 8 nucleotides align to TRBD1. Trimming removed 3 bases from V and 1 base from J; junction bases left unmatched: 7. The CDR3 is 16 amino acids. DNA for the CDR3: TGTGCCAGCAGTTTGGGACCGGACAGGGCGAACACTGAAGCTTTCTTT. Residues: CASSLGPDRANTEAFF.

This clonotype appeared many times. A much bigger clone sits one base away, suggesting this may be a read error. This sequence joins TRBV7-9 and TRBJ2-7; D not certain. From germline, CDR1 is SEHNR and CDR2 FQNEAQ (reference sequence). The CDR3 is 12 amino acids. V was shortened by 4 bases and J by 0 bases, with 4 bases between the two germline ends. CDR3 protein: CASSWDSYEQYF. CDR3 coding DNA: TGTGCCAGCAGCTGGGACTCCTACGAGCAGTACTTC.

This clonotype came up a few times. This CDR3 reads CASSLGWQNTDTQYF. The CDR3 coding sequence is TGCGCCAGCAGCTTGGGGTGGCAGAACACAGATACGCAGTATTTT. V is TRBV5-1 and J is TRBJ2-3; no definite D call. V gave up 0 bases and J gave up 2 bases, with 10 bases separating them. Germline lookup yields CDR1 SGHRS and CDR2 YFSETQ. The CDR3 has 15 amino acids.